This note documents a single T cell receptor (beta chain) sequence. CDR3 length equals 16 residues. CDR1 is SGHRS, CDR2 YFSETQ, per germline. J gave up 0 bases and V 0 bases, and 4 bases lay outside the gene matches. This entry is derived from a study of blood T cell repertoires in COVID-19. The overall study: Researchers got acute and convalescent COVID-19 samples from the United States, Italy and Spain. PBMCs, B-cell-depleted T cells, or T cells provided the cDNA or gDNA that made up the material.

As processed by the authors: Reference gene primers were amplified, and this amplification served to estimate nucleated cell counts. The method was immunoSEQ multiplex PCR; TCRdb's version includes in-frame clones alone and lacks a portion of them. V, J and clone size were drawn from that table, and D and trimming were deduced from the DNA. Found here are over 130,000 clones, about four fifths of them singletons; the top ten hold more than 3.5%. This chain uses TRBV5-1 with TRBJ2-5; 8 bases agree with TRBD2. Sequencing input: peripheral blood. The receptor was derived from a woman aged 60-75 years with acute or convalescent COVID-19. Here the CDR3 reads CASSLGAGEYQETQYF. The CDR3 coding sequence is TGCGCCAGCAGCTTGGGAGCGGGGGAGTACCAAGAGACCCAGTACTTC. The variable domain in full, completed from reference TRBV5-1 and TRBJ2-5, reads KAGVTQTPRYLIKTRGQQVTLSCSPISGHRSVSWYQQTPGQGLQFLFEYFSETQRNKGNFPGRFSGRQFSNSRSEMNVSTLELGDSALYLCASSLGAGEYQETQYFGPGTRLLVL.